The rows below give T cell receptor beta chains drawn from one sample of a study of spatial heterogeneity in lung cancer. Each CDR3 protein gets one entry after TCRdb re-called the 5' RACE reads with MiXCR. This sample has tens of thousands of distinct CDR3 sequences; approximately 8.2% occur once, and the top ten carry about 7%. The sequenced sample was PBMCs, obtained at surgery. These receptors all stem from a male donor with early-stage non-small cell lung cancer. CDR3s leave out the opening cysteine and the closing phenylalanine or tryptophan. Each record gives: V gene, clone size, J gene, CDR3 protein. The size entry is marked missing in some rows and otherwise reads once, few, many or a size class.

TRBV12-3/TRBV12-4	many	TRBJ2-1	ASTLLSGGYNEQF
TRBV27	.	TRBJ2-7	ASSYRDGSYEQY
TRBV20-1	few	TRBJ2-1	SARRRDVLF
TRBV7-8	.	TRBJ2-1	ASSSRQGGFSYNEQF
TRBV10-3	many	TRBJ2-1	AISVAALAGYNEQF
TRBV5-1	.	TRBJ2-7	ASSLVPGPGEQY
TRBV7-9	many	TRBJ2-5	ASSLYSIQY
TRBV9	few	TRBJ1-2	ASSPWDRAYGYT
TRBV29-1	.	TRBJ2-3	SARDRAPDTQY
TRBV7-3	many	TRBJ1-2	ASSHSTMQDYGYT
TRBV4-3	many	TRBJ2-1	ASSPRAGGPNEQF
TRBV20-1	many	TRBJ2-1	SARDTGNYNEQF
TRBV20-1	.	TRBJ2-5	SARDSREGRETQY
TRBV12-3/TRBV12-4	many	TRBJ2-3	ASRPPGQGGDTQY
TRBV18	few	TRBJ2-7	ASSPRTSGGLREQY
TRBV5-1	.	TRBJ2-7	ASSRDPDQYEQY
TRBV7-9	few	TRBJ2-2	ASTTTGRNTGELF
TRBV11-1	medium-sized	TRBJ2-2	ASSPYGLTGELF
TRBV7-9	.	TRBJ1-1	AIVPGAGTEAF
TRBV28	few	TRBJ2-6	ASSATGTSGANVLT
TRBV9	many	TRBJ2-1	ASSVGGLTYNEQF
TRBV10-3	.	TRBJ2-2	AISEQRSNTGELF
TRBV7-2	.	TRBJ2-2	ASKPAGAGELF
TRBV20-1	few	TRBJ2-7	SAFNRYGEGTGYYEQY
TRBV7-2	many	TRBJ1-5	ASSSGGQPQH
TRBV6-2/TRBV6-3	.	TRBJ1-1	ASGRGLEDTEAF
TRBV28	few	TRBJ2-2	ASSSSSRSGRVGELF
TRBV29-1	few	TRBJ1-5	SVAYGADQPQH
TRBV18	few	TRBJ2-5	ASSPQQGDGETQY
TRBV6-6	few	TRBJ2-5	ASSSGGTQY
TRBV28	few	TRBJ2-4	ASSLGRGAKNIQY
TRBV18	.	TRBJ2-7	ASSPWTGENEQY
TRBV10-1	many	TRBJ1-2	ASSEDSSYGYT
TRBV2	few	TRBJ2-7	ASSEVGTGLEQY
TRBV20-1	few	TRBJ1-5	SATAGNQPQH
TRBV12-3/TRBV12-4	many	TRBJ2-5	ASSLARGGEGASQETQY
TRBV29-1	many	TRBJ2-5	STLWGETQY
TRBV28	few	TRBJ2-5	ASSPLADQETQY
TRBV6-2/TRBV6-3	.	TRBJ2-7	ASSRSTSGSSYEQY
TRBV4-2	few	TRBJ2-1	ASSRLDSYNEQF
TRBV11-2	many	TRBJ2-5	ASSLVGGQIKETQY
TRBV24-1	many	TRBJ1-2	ATSDLDRESNYGYT
TRBV2	.	TRBJ2-3	ANSRDRGTDTQY
TRBV11-2	few	TRBJ2-3	ASSLTSGSGNTQY
TRBV20-1	few	TRBJ2-7	SGAVSEGVHEQY
TRBV11-2	many	TRBJ2-3	ASSQLLAGGGDTQY
TRBV29-1	few	TRBJ2-1	SVETGQGDHYNEQF
TRBV10-3	many	TRBJ2-3	AISGREGDTQY
TRBV2	few	TRBJ1-5	ASSVPGRGNQPQH
TRBV18	many	TRBJ2-5	ASSPTGLQETQY
TRBV2	many	TRBJ2-5	ASSFLDRSQETQY
TRBV10-3	many	TRBJ2-7	AIGEPGVTNEQY